The 8 T cell receptor beta chains below come from one sample, sequenced in a study of T cells after yellow fever vaccination (dated by TCRdb to about 2019). The library was produced with 5' RACE. Sequencing relied on an Illumina HiSeq 2500. TCRdb reprocessing: public reads trimmed at Q25 with fastp, clones called with MiXCR, in-frame beta chains kept. CDR3 protein duplicates are merged, each entry listing the most common genes and DNA. The sample profile shows 45,000 to 65,000 distinct CDR3 sequences; less than 8% of them were found once. The leading ten clones occupy approximately 24% of the sample. Per the publication, the treatment or condition label means: live attenuated yellow fever vaccine strain. The sample in question was CD8+ T cells not binding an NS4B(214-222) dextramer, sorted from PBMCs, obtained roughly seven weeks after the first yellow fever vaccination. The sample's cell subset or site label is to be understood as: NS4B epitope dextramer-negative CD8 T cells. All receptors come from a young man who received the YFV17D yellow fever vaccine.

At least ten counts were recorded for this clonotype. J is TRBJ2-5 and V is TRBV6-5; TRBD1 agrees at 7 bases. J lost 2 bases, V lost 8 bases, and 8 bases had no gene match. There are 14 residues in the CDR3. CDR1 is MNHEY, CDR2 SVGAGI, per germline. The CDR3 here is CASVPSGQQETQYF. CDR3 nucleotide sequence: TGTGCCAGCGTACCCTCGGGACAGCAAGAGACCCAGTACTTC.

This clonotype has a count of ten or more. The DNA for the CDR3 is TGTGCCAGCAGTTATTCGACAGCTGGAAACACCATATATTTT. Translation: CASSYSTAGNTIYF. V is TRBV6-5 and J is TRBJ1-3; tentative D call: TRBD1 (5 bases). This CDR3 has 14 amino acids. V gave up 3 bases and J gave up 2 bases, with 8 bases separating them. Per the germline V gene, CDR1 is MNHEY and CDR2 is SVGAGI.

This clonotype was detected ten times or more. The chain couples TRBV10-2 to TRBJ1-1; 9 bases line up with TRBD1. Germline V gene lookup returns CDR1 WSHSY and CDR2 SAAADI. V trimming: 3 bases; J trimming: 4 bases; junction bases outside the gene matches: 3. This CDR3 has 14 residues. CDR3 sequence: CASSEDRGTTEAFF. Here the CDR3 DNA reads TGCGCCAGCAGTGAAGACAGGGGGACCACTGAAGCTTTCTTT.

This clonotype has at least ten counts. The chain has TRBV18 and TRBJ2-5; D is unclear. V dropped 8 bases and J dropped 0 bases, with 16 bases sitting between them. This CDR3 region has 15 residues. Germline CDR1 and CDR2: KGHSH and LQKENI. Written as DNA, the CDR3 is TGTGCCAGCACCAGACCGCTCGGAAACCAAGAGACCCAGTACTTC. Encoded protein: CASTRPLGNQETQYF.

This clonotype was counted many times. The chain joins TRBV10-3 to TRBJ2-7, with a weak D call TRBD2 (6 bases). V dropped 2 bases and J dropped 6 bases, with 11 bases sitting between them. Germline V gene lookup returns CDR1 ENHRY and CDR2 SYGVKD. The CDR3 is 13 amino acids. The CDR3 sequence: CAISERGTGEQYF. The CDR3 region has the DNA TGTGCCATCAGTGAGCGCGGGACGGGCGAGCAGTACTTC.

This clonotype was detected ten times or more. The gene calls are TRBV4-1 and TRBJ2-1, with 10 bases aligning to TRBD2. Trimming at V came to 8 bases and at J to 8 bases, leaving 12 bases not matched to a gene. The CDR3 extends over 15 amino acids. Germline V gene data show CDR1 as MGHRA and CDR2 as YSYEKL. CDR3 DNA sequence: TGCGCCAGCGGATCGCGGCTAGCGGGGGACGATGAGCAGTTCTTC. It specifies CASGSRLAGDDEQFF.

At least ten counts were recorded for this clonotype. The rearrangement links TRBV4-1 to TRBJ2-7; D gene uncertain. The CDR3 consists of 15 residues. Germline V gene lookup returns CDR1 MGHRA and CDR2 YSYEKL. Trimming took off 4 bases at V and 3 bases at J, with 16 bases between the two ends. Here the CDR3 reads CASSLTAATSYEQYF. DNA for the CDR3: TGCGCCAGCAGCCTAACGGCGGCGACAAGCTACGAGCAGTACTTC.

This clonotype was counted many times. The rearrangement links TRBV4-3 to TRBJ2-1; 8 nucleotides agree with TRBD1. CDR3 length: 15 residues. Trimming took 1 base from V and 7 from J; bases not matched to a gene: 6. Germline V gene sequence: CDR1 LGHNA, CDR2 YSLEER. This CDR3 reads CASSQARGRLNEQFF. CDR3 in DNA: TGCGCCAGCAGCCAAGCCAGGGGGCGCTTAAATGAGCAGTTCTTC.